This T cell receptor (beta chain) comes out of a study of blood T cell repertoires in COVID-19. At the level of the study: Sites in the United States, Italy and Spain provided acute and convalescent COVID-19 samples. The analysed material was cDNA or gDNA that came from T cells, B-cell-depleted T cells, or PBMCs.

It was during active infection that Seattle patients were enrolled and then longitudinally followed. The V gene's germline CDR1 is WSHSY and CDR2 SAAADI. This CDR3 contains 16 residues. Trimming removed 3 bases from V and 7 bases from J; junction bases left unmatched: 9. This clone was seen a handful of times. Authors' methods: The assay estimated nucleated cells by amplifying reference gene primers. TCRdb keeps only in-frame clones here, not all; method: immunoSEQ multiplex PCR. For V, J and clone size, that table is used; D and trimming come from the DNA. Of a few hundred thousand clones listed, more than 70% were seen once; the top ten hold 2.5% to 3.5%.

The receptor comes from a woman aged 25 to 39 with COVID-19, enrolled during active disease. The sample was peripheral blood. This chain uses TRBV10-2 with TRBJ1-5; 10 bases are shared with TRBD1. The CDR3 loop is CASSDPGQGRWQPQHF. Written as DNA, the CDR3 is TGCGCCAGCAGTGACCCGGGACAGGGGAGGTGGCAGCCCCAGCATTTT.